This TCR beta chain was retrieved from a study of T cell repertoires in cytomegalovirus infection. On the study more broadly: It can be stated that public TCR beta signatures indicated CMV infection as well as a matching HLA type. Study findings and constraints: CMV carriers having the relevant HLA were flagged by cumulative public TCR beta family frequency. In two of eight donors, the top clonotype was HLA-C-restricted CMV-specific.

This clonotype was picked up a small number of times. Its target is unknown. TCRdb re-called the reads through MiXCR, storing one row per CDR3 protein. The profile covers nearly 550,000 distinct CDR3 sequences, with about 15% appearing a single time and under 30% taken by the ten largest. Material: CD8+ T cells from PBMCs. The sequence came from a human donor in good health (CMV status not recorded). Some clones in this sample may be carry-over from other donors' samples.

CDR3 in DNA: TGTGCCAGCCGAATAGGGGGCAGAATTCACTACGAGCAGTACTTC. Translated, it gives CASRIGGRIHYEQYF. This chain uses TRBV27 with TRBJ2-7; 7 nucleotides align to TRBD1. Germline-derived CDR1 and CDR2 are MNHEY and SMNVEV (reference sequence). V lost 8 bases to trimming and J lost 3 bases; unmatched junction nucleotides: 13. The CDR3 is 15 residues long.